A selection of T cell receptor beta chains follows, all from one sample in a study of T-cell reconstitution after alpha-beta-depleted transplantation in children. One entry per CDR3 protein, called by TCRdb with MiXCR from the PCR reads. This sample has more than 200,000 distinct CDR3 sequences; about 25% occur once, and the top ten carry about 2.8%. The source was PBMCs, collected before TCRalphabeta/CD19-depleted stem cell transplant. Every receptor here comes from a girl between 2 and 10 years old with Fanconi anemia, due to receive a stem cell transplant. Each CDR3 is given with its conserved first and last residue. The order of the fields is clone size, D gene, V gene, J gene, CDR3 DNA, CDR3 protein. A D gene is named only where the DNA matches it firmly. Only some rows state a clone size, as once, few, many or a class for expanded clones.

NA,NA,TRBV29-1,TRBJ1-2,TGCAGCGTTGACTCAAAAACCATCTATGGCTACACCTTC,CSVDSKTIYGYTF
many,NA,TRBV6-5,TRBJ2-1,TGTGCCAGCAGTTACTCTCAGAACAATGAGCAGTTCTTC,CASSYSQNNEQFF
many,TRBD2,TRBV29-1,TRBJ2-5,TGCAGCGTTGGGACTAGCGGGAGAGAGACCCAGTACTTC,CSVGTSGRETQYF
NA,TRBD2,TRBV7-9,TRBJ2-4,TGTGCCAGCAGCACCGGACTAGCACAAGGGGACATTCAGTACTTC,CASSTGLAQGDIQYF
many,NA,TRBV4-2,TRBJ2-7,TGTGCCAGCAGCCAAGGGCGGGACAGCTCCTACGAGCAGTACTTC,CASSQGRDSSYEQYF
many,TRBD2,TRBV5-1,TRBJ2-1,TGCGCCAGCAGCCCGGGACTAGCGGGGGATGAGCAGTTCTTC,CASSPGLAGDEQFF
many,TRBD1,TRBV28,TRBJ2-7,TGTGGTTCGCAGGGGGCTAGGGCCTACGAGCAGTACTTC,CGSQGARAYEQYF
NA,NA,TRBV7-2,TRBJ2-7,TGTGCCAGCAGTTTGGACCCGGGACCCCTAGGGTACGAGCAGTACTTC,CASSLDPGPLGYEQYF
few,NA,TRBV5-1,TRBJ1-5,TGCGCCAGCAGCTTGGGCAGCGATCAGCCCCAGCATTTT,CASSLGSDQPQHF
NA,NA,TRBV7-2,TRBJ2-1,TGTGCCAGCAGCTTATTTGGGGGACTTACCAGCTACAATGAGCAGTTCTTC,CASSLFGGLTSYNEQFF
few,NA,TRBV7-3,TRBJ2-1,TGTGCCAGCAGCTTATTGGGGGACCTAGTCTACAATGAGCAGTTCTTC,CASSLLGDLVYNEQFF
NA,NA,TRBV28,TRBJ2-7,TGTGCCAGCAGTTCAGATCCTAGGGGCGGGGGCTTCTCCTACGAGCAGTACTTC,CASSSDPRGGGFSYEQYF
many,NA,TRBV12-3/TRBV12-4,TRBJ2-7,TGTGCCAGCAGTTTCCAAGGGTACTCCTACGAGCAGTACTTC,CASSFQGYSYEQYF
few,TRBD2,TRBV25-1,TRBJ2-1,TGTGCCAGCAGACCGGGACTAGCGGGAGGGCATAGCTACAATGAGCAGTTCTTC,CASRPGLAGGHSYNEQFF
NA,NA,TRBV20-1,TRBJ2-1,TGCAGTGCTAGAGACAGCATCTCCTACAATGAGCAGTTCTTC,CSARDSISYNEQFF
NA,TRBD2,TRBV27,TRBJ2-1,TGTGCCAGCAGTTCCAGGACTAGCCATGAGCAGTTCTTC,CASSSRTSHEQFF
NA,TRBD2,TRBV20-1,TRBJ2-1,TGCAGTGTTAAAGGGGGAGCTAAAGGTCTAGCGGGAGTGGCCTACAATGAGCAGTTCTTC,CSVKGGAKGLAGVAYNEQFF
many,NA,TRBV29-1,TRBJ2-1,TGCAGCGTTGAAGATCTAGGGCAGGGTAAACCTGAGCAGTTCTTC,CSVEDLGQGKPEQFF
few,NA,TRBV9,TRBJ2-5,TGTGCCAGCAGCGTAGATGGGACAACTCAAGAGACCCAGTACTTC,CASSVDGTTQETQYF
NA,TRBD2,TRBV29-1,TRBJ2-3,TGCAGCGTCATAGCGGGGAAAGGCACAGATACGCAGTATTTT,CSVIAGKGTDTQYF
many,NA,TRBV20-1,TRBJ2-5,TGCAGTGCTAGAGATTGGTCTCGTATCCAAGAGACCCAGTACTTC,CSARDWSRIQETQYF
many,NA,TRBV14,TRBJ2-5,TGTGCCAGCAGCCCCCGTGGAGGCCTTAGGGAGACCCAGTACTTC,CASSPRGGLRETQYF
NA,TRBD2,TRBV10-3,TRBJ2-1,TGTGCCATCAGTGCTGGTAGCGGGAGAATTGGTGAGCAGTTCTTC,CAISAGSGRIGEQFF
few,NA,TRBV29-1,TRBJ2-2,TGCAGCGTTGATCTAGCGAGCGGGGAGCTGTTTTTT,CSVDLASGELFF
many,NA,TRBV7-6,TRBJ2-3,TGTGCCAGCAGCTTATTACAGGGCACAGATACGCAGTATTTT,CASSLLQGTDTQYF
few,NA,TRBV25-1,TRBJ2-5,TGTGCCAGCAGTGATCAAAGGGGCGAGACCCAGTACTTC,CASSDQRGETQYF
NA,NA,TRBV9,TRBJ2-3,TGTGCCAGCAGCCCAAACCTCGGGGGGCCTAGCACAGATACGCAGTATTTT,CASSPNLGGPSTDTQYF
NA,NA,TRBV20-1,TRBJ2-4,TGCAGCTACGCGGCACTAGCCAAAAACATTCAGTACTTC,CSYAALAKNIQYF
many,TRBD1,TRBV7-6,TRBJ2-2,TGTGCCAGCAGCTTGTTCGCGATGACAGGGGAAGAGGGCGGGGAGCTGTTTTTT,CASSLFAMTGEEGGELFF
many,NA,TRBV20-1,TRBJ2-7,TGCAGTGCTGGGGATCACAACGAGCAGTACTTC,CSAGDHNEQYF
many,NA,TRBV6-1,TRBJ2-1,TGTGCCAGCAGCAACTTGGACTACAATGAGCAGTTCTTC,CASSNLDYNEQFF
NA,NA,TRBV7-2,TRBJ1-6,TGTGCCAGCACTCCCCGTGGGTCACCCCTCCACTTT,CASTPRGSPLHF
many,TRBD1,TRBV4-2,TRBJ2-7,TGTGCCAGCAGCCATCAGGGACAGGGAGCCTACGAGCAGTACTTC,CASSHQGQGAYEQYF
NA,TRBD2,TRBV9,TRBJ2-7,TGTGCCAGATGGGGGCTACTAGCGGGGGGGCTTTGGGTTCTCTACGAGCAGTACTTC,CARWGLLAGGLWVLYEQYF
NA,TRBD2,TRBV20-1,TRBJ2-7,TGCAGTGCTAGTTCCACGGGGCTTAGCGGGAGAACCTACGAGCAGTACTTC,CSASSTGLSGRTYEQYF
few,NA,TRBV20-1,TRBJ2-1,TGCAGTGCTATTGATCGAGCCTTCCCAGGGAATGAGCAGTTCTTC,CSAIDRAFPGNEQFF
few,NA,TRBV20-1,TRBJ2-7,TGCAGTGCTAGAGATCGGCAGGCGGGATACGAGCAGTACTTC,CSARDRQAGYEQYF
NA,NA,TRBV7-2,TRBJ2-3,TGTGCCAGCAGCTTTACAAATACGCAGTATTTT,CASSFTNTQYF
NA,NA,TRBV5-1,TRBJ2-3,TGCGCCAGCAGCCTCCGGGACAGGGAACTAGCGGACCCCACAGATACGCAGTATTTT,CASSLRDRELADPTDTQYF
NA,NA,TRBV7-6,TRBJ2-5,TGTGCCAGCAGCTTACAGGGGACACGGGAGACCCAGTACTTC,CASSLQGTRETQYF
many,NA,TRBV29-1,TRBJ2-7,TGCAGCAGCTACAGGGACGAGCAGTACTTC,CSSYRDEQYF
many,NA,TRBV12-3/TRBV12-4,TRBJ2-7,TGTGCCAGCACCCTATTCGGAAGAGGGGCCGAGCAGTACTTC,CASTLFGRGAEQYF
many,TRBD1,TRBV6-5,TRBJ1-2,TGTGCCAGCAGCTCTACACGACAGGGGGTTGGCGGCTACACCTTC,CASSSTRQGVGGYTF
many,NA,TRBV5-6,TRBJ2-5,TGTGCCAGCAGCTTGGACGACCAGGGGTACCAAGAGACCCAGTACTTC,CASSLDDQGYQETQYF
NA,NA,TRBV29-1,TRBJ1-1,TGCAGCGTTGAAAAGGGGGTGAACACTGAAGCTTTCTTT,CSVEKGVNTEAFF
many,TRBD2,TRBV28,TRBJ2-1,TGTGCCAGCAGAGGACTAGCGGGGACTCCTGTATACAATGAGCAGTTCTTC,CASRGLAGTPVYNEQFF
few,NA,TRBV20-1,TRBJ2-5,TGCAGTGCTAACCATTTAAGGATAGGGCAAGAGACCCAGTACTTC,CSANHLRIGQETQYF
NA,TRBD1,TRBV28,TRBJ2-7,TGTGCCAGCAGTTTATGGGGCAGGGGGCGGAACGAGCAGTACTTC,CASSLWGRGRNEQYF
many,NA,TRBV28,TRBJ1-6,TGTGCCAGCAGTTTGATAGAAACCTATAATTCACCCCTCCACTTT,CASSLIETYNSPLHF
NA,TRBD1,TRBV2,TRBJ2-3,TGTGCCAGCAGCTTGGACAGGGGGCGTCCAGATACGCAGTATTTT,CASSLDRGRPDTQYF
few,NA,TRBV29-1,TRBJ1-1,TGCAGCGTTGGAGGAGAGGGAACTGAAGCTTTCTTT,CSVGGEGTEAFF
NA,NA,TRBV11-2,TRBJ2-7,TGTGCCAGCAGGGACCCAGGGTTCGGTACCTACGAGCAGTACTTC,CASRDPGFGTYEQYF
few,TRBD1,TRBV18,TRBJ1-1,TGTGCCAGCTCAAATACAGGGGGTGGGGGAACGAACACTGAAGCTTTCTTT,CASSNTGGGGTNTEAFF
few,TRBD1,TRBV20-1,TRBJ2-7,TGCAGTCCAGGGGGCCCTCCCAGGGGACCCACAAACCTCTACGAGCAGTACTTC,CSPGGPPRGPTNLYEQYF
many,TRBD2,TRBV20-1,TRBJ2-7,TGCAGTGCCAGACTAGCGGGAGATCTATACGAGCAGTACTTC,CSARLAGDLYEQYF